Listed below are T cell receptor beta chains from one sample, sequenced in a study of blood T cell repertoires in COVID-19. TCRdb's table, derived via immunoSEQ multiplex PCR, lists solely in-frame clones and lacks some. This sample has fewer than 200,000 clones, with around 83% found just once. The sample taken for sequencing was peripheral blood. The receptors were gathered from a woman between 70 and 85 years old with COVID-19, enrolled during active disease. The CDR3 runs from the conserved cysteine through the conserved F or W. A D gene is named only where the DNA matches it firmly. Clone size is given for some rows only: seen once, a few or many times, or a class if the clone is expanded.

CASSQDSLAGAAFYNEQFF	TGCGCCAGCAGCCAAGATTCTCTAGCGGGAGCCGCCTTCTACAATGAGCAGTTCTTC	NA	TRBV4-3	TRBD2	TRBJ2-1
CAISDRRRSYNEQFF	TGTGCCATCAGTGATAGGAGGCGCTCCTACAATGAGCAGTTCTTC	NA	TRBV10-3	NA	TRBJ2-1
CATSRDARHSGNTIYF	TGTGCCACCAGCAGAGATGCCCGACACTCTGGAAACACCATATATTTT	NA	TRBV15	NA	TRBJ1-3
CASSSRGGIETQYF	TGTGCCAGCAGTTCACGAGGGGGCATCGAGACCCAGTACTTC	NA	TRBV28	TRBD1	TRBJ2-5
CAWSTGLGTPYEQYF	TGTGCCTGGAGCACTGGACTAGGCACTCCTTACGAGCAGTACTTC	NA	TRBV30	TRBD2	TRBJ2-7
CAWSVRSSGRRSYNEQFF	TGTGCCTGGAGTGTTAGGAGTAGCGGGAGACGCTCCTACAATGAGCAGTTCTTC	NA	TRBV30	TRBD2	TRBJ2-1
CASSFLGTGGLGYETQYF	TGTGCCAGCAGTTTTCTGGGGACAGGGGGGCTGGGGTATGAGACCCAGTACTTC	NA	TRBV28	TRBD1	TRBJ2-5
CASTPAGAVNTEAFF	TGTGCCAGTACCCCCGCGGGGGCAGTGAACACTGAAGCTTTCTTT	few	TRBV19	NA	TRBJ1-1
CASSQVLASGRAVEQYF	TGCGCCAGCAGCCAAGTCCTGGCAAGCGGGAGGGCTGTCGAGCAGTACTTC	NA	TRBV4-3	TRBD2	TRBJ2-7
CASSDSTAVETQYF	TGTGCCAGCAGTGACTCTACGGCGGTGGAGACCCAGTACTTC	NA	TRBV6-5	NA	TRBJ2-5
CATRDHSTDTQYF	TGTGCCACCCGGGATCACAGCACAGATACGCAGTATTTT	few	TRBV24-1	NA	TRBJ2-3
CASSLLVSGRGDTQYF	TGTGCCAGCAGCCTTTTGGTTAGCGGGAGGGGGGATACGCAGTATTTT	NA	TRBV11-2	TRBD2	TRBJ2-3
CASSDSAHRDEQFF	TGTGCCAGCAGTGACTCTGCTCACCGCGATGAGCAGTTCTTC	NA	TRBV25-1	NA	TRBJ2-1
CASSLWGIGKLFF	TGTGCCAGCAGCCTTTGGGGCATAGGAAAACTGTTTTTT	NA	TRBV7-9	NA	TRBJ1-4
CASSPRSGTGDTQYF	TGTGCCAGCAGCCCCCGGTCAGGTACTGGAGATACGCAGTATTTT	NA	TRBV7-9	NA	TRBJ2-3
CASSLIASQETQYF	TGTGCCAGCAGTTTGATAGCGAGTCAAGAGACCCAGTACTTC	NA	TRBV28	NA	TRBJ2-5
CASSLILAEETQYF	TGTGCCAGCAGCTTAATCCTAGCGGAAGAGACCCAGTACTTC	NA	TRBV11-2	TRBD2	TRBJ2-5
CASSFSNLNNSPLHF	TGTGCCAGCAGTTTTTCGAACCTAAATAATTCACCCCTCCACTTT	NA	TRBV27	NA	TRBJ1-6
CASRNRGRGNEQYF	TGTGCCAGCAGAAACAGGGGGCGCGGCAACGAGCAGTACTTC	NA	TRBV5-8	TRBD1	TRBJ2-7
CASSISELNQPQHF	TGTGCCAGTAGTATCTCCGAACTCAATCAGCCCCAGCATTTT	NA	TRBV19	NA	TRBJ1-5
CASSFSRGFFSGNTIYF	TGTGCCAGCAGTTTCTCACGGGGTTTCTTCTCTGGAAACACCATATATTTT	NA	TRBV28	NA	TRBJ1-3
CASRKDSWSTDTQYF	TGTGCCAGCAGGAAAGACAGCTGGAGCACAGATACGCAGTATTTT	few	TRBV11-2	NA	TRBJ2-3
CASSTGGDYGYTF	TGTGCCAGCAGTACGGGAGGCGACTATGGCTACACCTTC	NA	TRBV6-2/TRBV6-3	NA	TRBJ1-2
CASSILSTATYFANTGELFF	TGCGCCAGCAGCATACTATCGACAGCCACCTACTTCGCGAACACCGGGGAGCTGTTTTTT	NA	TRBV5-1	NA	TRBJ2-2
CAYSSGSGVNEQFF	TGTGCCTATTCAAGCGGGAGTGGTGTCAATGAGCAGTTCTTC	NA	TRBV30	TRBD2	TRBJ2-1
CASGTGVNTIYF	TGTGCCAGCGGCACAGGGGTGAACACCATATATTTT	NA	TRBV25-1	TRBD1	TRBJ1-3
CATSGTSGQETQYF	TGCGCCACTTCCGGGACTAGCGGGCAAGAGACCCAGTACTTC	NA	TRBV5-1	TRBD2	TRBJ2-5
CASSLAWWEEQFF	TGTGCCAGCAGCTTAGCCTGGTGGGAGGAGCAGTTCTTC	NA	TRBV7-2	NA	TRBJ2-1
CASSYAWATGQPQHF	TGTGCCAGCAGTTACGCGTGGGCAACCGGTCAGCCCCAGCATTTT	NA	TRBV6-2/TRBV6-3	NA	TRBJ1-5
CASSPTGIDTQYF	TGTGCCAGCAGTCCCACAGGGATAGATACGCAGTATTTT	NA	TRBV28	NA	TRBJ2-3
CATSDSRQGHEQYF	TGTGCCACCAGTGACTCGCGACAGGGCCACGAGCAGTACTTC	NA	TRBV24-1	TRBD1	TRBJ2-7
CATSMAGTTLSSYEQYF	TGTGCCACCAGCATGGCCGGGACTACCCTTTCCTCCTACGAGCAGTACTTC	NA	TRBV15	TRBD2	TRBJ2-7
CAISPGTSGSGETQYF	TGTGCCATCAGTCCCGGGACTAGCGGGAGTGGAGAGACCCAGTACTTC	NA	TRBV10-3	TRBD2	TRBJ2-5
CASSAGGPGGELFF	TGCGCCAGCAGCGCTGGAGGGCCCGGCGGGGAGCTGTTTTTT	NA	TRBV5-1	NA	TRBJ2-2
CASSYGINNEQFF	TGTGCCAGCAGCTACGGGATAAACAATGAGCAGTTCTTC	NA	TRBV11-3	NA	TRBJ2-1
CASSSPDRSRNTQYF	TGTGCCAGCAGCTCACCGGACAGGTCCAGGAATACGCAGTATTTT	NA	TRBV7-9	TRBD1	TRBJ2-3
CASSARPGTSGRVNEQFF	TGTGCCAGCAGCGCCCGCCCCGGGACTAGCGGGAGGGTCAATGAGCAGTTCTTC	NA	TRBV3-1/TRBV3-2	TRBD2	TRBJ2-1
CAWSPYRGGRNEKLFF	TGTGCCTGGAGTCCCTACAGGGGGGGAAGGAATGAAAAACTGTTTTTT	NA	TRBV30	TRBD1	TRBJ1-4
CASSLEPGQGRTGELFF	TGTGCCAGCAGCCTCGAGCCGGGACAGGGGCGGACCGGGGAGCTGTTTTTT	NA	TRBV3-1/TRBV3-2	TRBD1	TRBJ2-2
CASSSRTGERSNTGELFF	TGTGCCAGCAGCTCAAGGACAGGAGAAAGATCGAACACCGGGGAGCTGTTTTTT	NA	TRBV7-2	TRBD1	TRBJ2-2
CASSVGQSYEQYF	TGTGCCAGCAGCGTAGGACAGAGCTACGAGCAGTACTTC	NA	TRBV11-1	NA	TRBJ2-7
CSVVNSGETQYF	TGCAGCGTGGTAAACTCAGGGGAGACCCAGTACTTC	once	TRBV29-1	NA	TRBJ2-5
CASSVDPAGPTYEQYF	TGTGCCAGCAGCGTAGACCCGGCGGGACCTACCTACGAGCAGTACTTC	NA	TRBV9	NA	TRBJ2-7
CASSQVRGFTGELFF	TGCGCCAGCAGCCAAGTTCGCGGGTTCACCGGGGAGCTGTTTTTT	NA	TRBV4-3	NA	TRBJ2-2
CASSSTGTSTDTQYF	TGTGCCAGCAGCTCAACCGGGACTAGCACAGATACGCAGTATTTT	NA	TRBV7-2	NA	TRBJ2-3
CASSFSPDRGSEKLFF	TGTGCCAGCAGCTTTAGCCCGGACAGGGGTAGTGAAAAACTGTTTTTT	NA	TRBV11-2	TRBD1	TRBJ1-4
CASSSAYEQYF	TGTGCCAGCAGCTCTGCCTACGAGCAGTACTTC	NA	TRBV28	NA	TRBJ2-7
CAWSDPGGQAGNTIYF	TGTGCCTGGAGTGATCCAGGGGGCCAGGCTGGAAACACCATATATTTT	NA	TRBV30	TRBD1	TRBJ1-3
CASIQGPRAYGYTF	TGTGCCAGCATCCAGGGGCCCCGCGCTTATGGCTACACCTTC	few	TRBV27	NA	TRBJ1-2
CASSRLALETQYF	TGCGCCAGCAGCCGACTAGCACTAGAGACCCAGTACTTC	NA	TRBV4-1	TRBD2	TRBJ2-5
CASSRGDPGYGYTF	TGTGCCAGCAGCCGAGGCGACCCCGGCTATGGCTACACCTTC	NA	TRBV5-4	NA	TRBJ1-2
CASSIGREGDEQYF	TGTGCCAGTAGTATAGGGCGGGAGGGGGACGAGCAGTACTTC	NA	TRBV19	TRBD2	TRBJ2-7
CASSTQVGGLWDTQYF	TGTGCCAGCAGCACGCAGGTGGGAGGGTTATGGGATACGCAGTATTTT	NA	TRBV7-2	TRBD2	TRBJ2-3
CASSVTPGGAGNPYEQYF	TGTGCCAGCAGTGTTACCCCCGGCGGGGCAGGGAATCCCTACGAGCAGTACTTC	NA	TRBV2	NA	TRBJ2-7
CASSIGEQGEQFF	TGTGCCAGCAGCATAGGGGAACAGGGGGAGCAGTTCTTC	NA	TRBV11-2	TRBD1	TRBJ2-1
CASSTTFASGREADEQFF	TGTGCCAGCAGCACAACATTTGCTAGCGGGAGAGAGGCCGATGAGCAGTTCTTC	NA	TRBV7-2	TRBD2	TRBJ2-1
CASSRQSNTEAFF	TGTGCCAGCAGTCGACAGTCCAACACTGAAGCTTTCTTT	NA	TRBV28	NA	TRBJ1-1